These T cell receptor beta chains were read from a single sample in a study of blood T cell repertoires in COVID-19. TCRdb keeps only in-frame clones here, not all; method: immunoSEQ multiplex PCR. This sample yields 120,000 or so clones, of which under 80% are seen a single time; 2% to 3% belongs to the top ten. The sample taken for sequencing was peripheral blood. All receptors derive from a man aged 45-65 years with acute or convalescent COVID-19. CDR3s include the opening cysteine and the closing phenylalanine or tryptophan. D genes are given only for firm matches. Only some rows state a clone size, as once, few, many or a class for expanded clones.

>TRBJ2-7|TRBV28|-|-
TGTGCCAGCAGTCCCGGTAGGGGGTACGAGCAGTACTTC
CASSPGRGYEQYF
>TRBJ1-1|TRBV28|-|-
TGTGCCAGCAGCCTACTTCAGAACACTGAAGCTTTCTTT
CASSLLQNTEAFF
>TRBJ2-3|TRBV7-8|TRBD2|-
TGTGCCAGCAGCTTAAGTATTGCGGGAGAGAATGCAGATACGCAGTATTTT
CASSLSIAGENADTQYF
>TRBJ2-3|TRBV5-1|TRBD1|-
TGCGCCAGCAGCCCAGGGGGCCTGGGAGATACGCAGTATTTT
CASSPGGLGDTQYF
>TRBJ2-1|TRBV7-2|-|-
TGTGCCAGCAGCTCTGTTGGGGCGGGAACCTCCCCGTACAATGAGCAGTTCTTC
CASSSVGAGTSPYNEQFF
>TRBJ1-2|TRBV28|-|-
TGTGCCAGCAGTCCCCCCGGACAGAACTATGGCTACACCTTC
CASSPPGQNYGYTF
>TRBJ1-4|TRBV28|TRBD1|-
TGTGCCAGCAGTTTAGTCTTGGGACAGGGGGCGAATGAAAAACTGTTTTTT
CASSLVLGQGANEKLFF
>TRBJ2-5|TRBV27|-|once
TGTGCCAGCAGTCTCCGGGGGTGGGTAGCTAAGGAGGGGGAGACCCAGTACTTC
CASSLRGWVAKEGETQYF
>TRBJ2-3|TRBV18|-|-
TGTGCCAGCTCAGAACAGGGTCTATCAGATACGCAGTATTTT
CASSEQGLSDTQYF
>TRBJ1-2|TRBV15|TRBD1|-
TGTGCCACCAGCAGAGATCCCGGACAGGCTCTTTGGTATGGCTACACCTTC
CATSRDPGQALWYGYTF
>TRBJ2-2|TRBV5-4|-|-
TGTGCCAGCAGCTTGGGACTCACAAACACCGGGGAGCTGTTTTTT
CASSLGLTNTGELFF
>TRBJ2-3|TRBV7-9|-|-
TGTGCCAGCAGCTTAGTTCCCCCAGGGGACACAGATACGCAGTATTTT
CASSLVPPGDTDTQYF
>TRBJ2-7|TRBV28|-|once
TGTGCCAGCAGTTGGGCCGGCGAGCAGTACTTC
CASSWAGEQYF
>TRBJ1-6|TRBV7-2|TRBD1|-
TGTGCCAGCAGCCCGGGTCAGGGGGCCCTACCCCTCCACTTT
CASSPGQGALPLHF
>TRBJ1-5|TRBV7-8|-|-
TGTGCCAGCAGCCCGCCCACGGTTAATCAGCCCCAGCATTTT
CASSPPTVNQPQHF
>TRBJ1-1|TRBV19|TRBD1|-
TGTGCCAGTAGTATGGCCCGACGGACAGGGGGCACTGAAGCTTTCTTT
CASSMARRTGGTEAFF
>TRBJ1-1|TRBV7-3|-|-
TGTGCCAGCAGCTTAGGGGGCGCAGGCGCTGAAGCTTTCTTT
CASSLGGAGAEAFF
>TRBJ2-5|TRBV15|TRBD2|-
TGTGCCACCAGCGAGAAGGACGGACTAGTCGAGGAGACCCAGTACTTC
CATSEKDGLVEETQYF
>TRBJ2-7|TRBV10-3|TRBD1|-
TGTGCCATCAGTGAGTCGGTGACAGGGGTGTACGAGCAGTACTTC
CAISESVTGVYEQYF
>TRBJ2-1|TRBV7-9|TRBD2|-
TGTGCCAGCAGCGTGACTAGCGGGTACAATGAGCAGTTCTTC
CASSVTSGYNEQFF
>TRBJ2-5|TRBV7-9|-|-
TGTGCCAGCAGCTTAGTCGAGGGTGGGGAGACCCAGTACTTC
CASSLVEGGETQYF
>TRBJ2-7|TRBV20-1|-|few
TGCAGTGCTAGTTCGGGGTTCGAGCAGTACTTC
CSASSGFEQYF
>TRBJ2-7|TRBV5-1|-|-
TGCGCCAGCAGCACCTCCCCCTACAGGGACAAGGACACCTACGAGCAGTACTTC
CASSTSPYRDKDTYEQYF
>TRBJ2-7|TRBV3-1/TRBV3-2|-|-
TGTGCCAGCAGCCAAGCCGCGACAGGCATCTACGAGCAGTACTTC
CASSQAATGIYEQYF
>TRBJ1-3|TRBV7-9|-|-
TGTGCCAGCAGCCACAGGGAACGAAGAAACACCATATATTTT
CASSHRERRNTIYF
>TRBJ1-5|TRBV27|TRBD1|-
TGTGCCAGCAGACAGGGGGCCCACAGCAATCAGCCCCAGCATTTT
CASRQGAHSNQPQHF
>TRBJ2-7|TRBV19|-|-
TGTGCCAGTAGTAGGGGGCCGTACTTACTCGAGCAGTACTTC
CASSRGPYLLEQYF
>TRBJ2-5|TRBV5-6|TRBD1|-
TGTGCCAGCAGGTTCAGACAGGGGGCGACCCAGTACTTC
CASRFRQGATQYF
>TRBJ2-1|TRBV2|TRBD2|many
TGTGCCAGCAGTACTAGCGGGGGCGTCTACAATGAGCAGTTCTTC
CASSTSGGVYNEQFF
>TRBJ2-1|TRBV5-6|TRBD1|-
TGTGCCAGCAGCTTACAAGGGGGCCTTTACTTTCGGGACGTCTTC
CASSLQGGLYFRDVF
>TRBJ1-1|TRBV6-2/TRBV6-3|-|-
TGTGCCAGCAGTTACGACGCCAGGGGTATGAACACTGAAGCTTTCTTT
CASSYDARGMNTEAFF
>TRBJ2-5|TRBV5-6|-|few
TGTGCCAGCAGCTTGGCTGGGGGGGCCTCTTGGACCCAGTACTTC
CASSLAGGASWTQYF
>TRBJ2-7|TRBV28|-|-
TGTGCCAGCAGTTTACAGTGGCCTGGTGCCTACGAGCAGTACTTC
CASSLQWPGAYEQYF
>TRBJ2-7|TRBV5-8|TRBD2|few
TGTGCCAGCCCCGACAGCGGGAGGCCCTACGAGCAGTACTTC
CASPDSGRPYEQYF
>TRBJ2-7|TRBV11-3|TRBD1|once
TGTGCCAGCAGCTTTGTAACAGGGGAAGAGCAGTACTTC
CASSFVTGEEQYF